The present T cell receptor (beta chain) was sequenced within a study of shared clonotypes between healthy human individuals. Study-level results: Clonotypes shared by all four sorted-subset donors had higher generation probabilities than non-shared clonotypes.

Per the authors' pipeline: ImmunoSEQ output lacked quality scores and full-length reads, limiting matched filtering. Clones were sequenced by immunoSEQ multiplex PCR, and TCRdb holds only the in-frame ones, with some missing. The V and J calls and the clone size are those of that table, but D and trimming were determined from the DNA. The sample includes over 2,000,000 clones, around 93% seen only once; the top ten take 1.5% to 2%. CDR1 and CDR2 from the germline V gene are MNHEY and SMNVEV (reference sequence). Trimming stripped 4 bases from V and 4 bases from J, with 14 bases between. The length of the CDR3 is 14 residues. Terminally differentiated effector memory CD45RA+ cells were excluded from the naive CD8 cells, which were CD45RO-negative and positively selected for CCR7. Notes on this clone: What it recognizes is unknown. Additional DNA sequences in this sample encode the identical CDR3.

This sequence originates from a man aged 18 to 29 in good health. Some clones in this sample may be carry-over from other donors' samples. The sequenced sample consisted of naive CD8+ T cells from PBMCs. This chain connects TRBV27 to TRBJ2-7, with D perhaps TRBD1 or TRBD2 (6 bases each). This CDR3 reads CASSSLGGAYEQYF. The CDR3, as DNA: TGTGCCAGCAGTTCCCTGGGGGGCGCATACGAGCAGTACTTC.